The source of this T cell receptor (beta chain) is a study of blood T cell repertoires in COVID-19. Assay used: immunoSEQ multiplex PCR; TCRdb lists only in-frame clones, some missing. The sample lists over 200,000 clones, around 90% seen once, with 1.2% in the top ten. Recruitment covered about 25 US areas and drew participants whose ages spanned roughly 18 to 90 years. With 0 bases removed from V and 1 base from J, the gap between germline ends came to 7 bases. Germline values: CDR1 ENHRY, CDR2 SYGVKD. The CDR3 contains 15 residues. Sequenced material: PBMCs or T cells enriched from blood (not recorded which). The rearrangement joins TRBV10-3 to TRBJ1-5; D uncertain. The receptor comes from a man aged 30-40 years who had recovered from COVID-19. The CDR3 sequence is CAISESRGSNQPQHF. CDR3 in DNA: TGTGCCATCAGTGAGTCAAGAGGGAGCAATCAGCCCCAGCATTTT.